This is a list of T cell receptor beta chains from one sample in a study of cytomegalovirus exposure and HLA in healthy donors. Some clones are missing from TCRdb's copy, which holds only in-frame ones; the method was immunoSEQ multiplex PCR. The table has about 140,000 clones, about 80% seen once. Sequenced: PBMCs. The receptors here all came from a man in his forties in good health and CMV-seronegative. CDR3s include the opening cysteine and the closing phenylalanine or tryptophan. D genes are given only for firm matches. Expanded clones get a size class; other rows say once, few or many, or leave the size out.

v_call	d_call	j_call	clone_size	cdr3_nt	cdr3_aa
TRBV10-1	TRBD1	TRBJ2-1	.	TGCGCCAGCAGTGAGTCGTTATTGGGACAGGGCCTTTCTGAGCAGTTCTTC	CASSESLLGQGLSEQFF
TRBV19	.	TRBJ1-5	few	TGTGCCAGTAGTGAGAACAGGGCCAATCAGCCCCAGCATTTT	CASSENRANQPQHF
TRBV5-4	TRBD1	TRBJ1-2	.	TGTGCCAGCAGCGAGGGACAGGGCTATGGCTACACCTTC	CASSEGQGYGYTF
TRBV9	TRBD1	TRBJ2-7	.	TGTGCCAGCAGCGTAGAGGTGGGACAGGGGTCAGGCGAGCAGTACTTC	CASSVEVGQGSGEQYF
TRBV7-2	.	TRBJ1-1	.	TGTGCCAGCAGCCGGAGGATGGGGGGGGTCACTGAAGCTTTCTTT	CASSRRMGGVTEAFF
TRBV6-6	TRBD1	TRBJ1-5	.	TGTGCCAGCAGATCAGGGGGCGCGGGTCAGCCCCAGCATTTT	CASRSGGAGQPQHF
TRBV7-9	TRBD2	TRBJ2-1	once	TGTGCCAGCAGCTTAAGTCCCCTCGGAGCGGGGGGTTACAATGAGCAGTTCTTC	CASSLSPLGAGGYNEQFF
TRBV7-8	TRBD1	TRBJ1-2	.	TGTGCCAGCAGCCGAGGACAGGGGGCGTACTATGGCTACACCTTC	CASSRGQGAYYGYTF
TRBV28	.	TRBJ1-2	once	TGTGCCAGCAGTCCCCATTCGGTACAGGAAGCTAACTATGGCTACACCTTC	CASSPHSVQEANYGYTF
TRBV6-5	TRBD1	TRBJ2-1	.	TGTGCCAGCAGCGACAGGGATGTGAATGAGCAGTTCTTC	CASSDRDVNEQFF
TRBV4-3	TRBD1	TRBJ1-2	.	TGCGCCAGCAGCCAGGACGCAGGGGGCACGGGCTATGGCTACACCTTC	CASSQDAGGTGYGYTF
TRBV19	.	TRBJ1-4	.	TGTGCCAGTGCTCCCCGGCGACAGCCAACTAATGAAAAACTGTTTTTT	CASAPRRQPTNEKLFF
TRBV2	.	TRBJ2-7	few	TGTGCCAGCAGTGTGGGGGACTACGAGCAGTACTTC	CASSVGDYEQYF
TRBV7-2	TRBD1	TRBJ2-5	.	TGTGCCAGCAGCTTAGCTCTTACAGGGGCCCAAGAGACCCAGTACTTC	CASSLALTGAQETQYF
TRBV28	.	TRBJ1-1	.	TGTGCCAGCAGTTCCACAACCACAGTTTTTCAAGCTTTCTTT	CASSSTTTVFQAFF
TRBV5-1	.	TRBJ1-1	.	TGCGCCAGCAGCTTCGACGGGAGGGATACTGAAGCTTTCTTT	CASSFDGRDTEAFF
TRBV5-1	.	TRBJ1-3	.	TGCGCCAGCAGCTTAGGGGGTGCTGGAAACACCATATATTTT	CASSLGGAGNTIYF
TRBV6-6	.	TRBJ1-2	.	TGTGCCAGCAGTTCAGGGGACGACGGCTACACCTTC	CASSSGDDGYTF
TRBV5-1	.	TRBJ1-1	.	TGCGCCAGCAGCGGGGAGGGGTACACTGAAGCTTTCTTT	CASSGEGYTEAFF
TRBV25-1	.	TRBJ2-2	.	TGTGCCAGCCATAGGGGCACTTCCACCGGGGAGCTGTTTTTT	CASHRGTSTGELFF
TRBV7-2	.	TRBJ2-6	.	TGTGCCAGCGTATCGCACAGATCCTCTGGGGCCAACGTCCTGACTTTC	CASVSHRSSGANVLTF
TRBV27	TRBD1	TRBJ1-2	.	TGTGCCAGCAGACCAACAGGGGGCTTTGGCTACACCTTC	CASRPTGGFGYTF
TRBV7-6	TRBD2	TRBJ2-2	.	TGTGCCAGCAGCTTAGGAGCGGGGGTGAACACCGGGGAGCTGTTTTTT	CASSLGAGVNTGELFF
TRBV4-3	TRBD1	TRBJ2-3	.	TGCGCCAGCAGCCACCCGGACAGGAACAGGATGGCAGATACGCAGTATTTT	CASSHPDRNRMADTQYF
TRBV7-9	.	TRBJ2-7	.	TGTGCCAGCAGCTTAGCAGGGAGCGAGCAGTACTTC	CASSLAGSEQYF
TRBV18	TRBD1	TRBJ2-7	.	TGTGCCAGCTCACGAACCGGGACAGGAGCCTACGAGCAGTACTTC	CASSRTGTGAYEQYF
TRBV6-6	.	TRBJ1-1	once	TGTGCCAGCAGTTACGGCGGCCCGGGCGGGACTGAAGCTTTCTTT	CASSYGGPGGTEAFF
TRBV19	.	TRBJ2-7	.	TGTGCCAGTAGAGTAGGGATTGGCCGGGGGGAGCAGTACTTC	CASRVGIGRGEQYF
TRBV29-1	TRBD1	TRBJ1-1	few	TGCAGCGTCCCTAGGGACAGTGCGAACACTGAAGCTTTCTTT	CSVPRDSANTEAFF
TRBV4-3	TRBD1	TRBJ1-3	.	TGCGCCAGCAGCCAGGCCGGGACAGGGCCTGGAAACACCATATATTTT	CASSQAGTGPGNTIYF
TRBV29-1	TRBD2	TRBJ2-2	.	TGCAGCGTTCCAGTCAGCGGGGGCCCGAACACCGGGGAGCTGTTTTTT	CSVPVSGGPNTGELFF
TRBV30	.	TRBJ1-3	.	TGTGCCTGGATAGCTGGAAACACCATATATTTT	CAWIAGNTIYF
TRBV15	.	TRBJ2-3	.	TGTGCCACCAGCAGCTCCAGGGTTTCAGATACGCAGTATTTT	CATSSSRVSDTQYF
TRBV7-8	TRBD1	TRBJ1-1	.	TGTGCCAGCAGTGGGACAGGGGGGAACACTGAAGCTTTCTTT	CASSGTGGNTEAFF
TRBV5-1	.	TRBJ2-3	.	TGCGCCAGCAGCCCACAGGGGGGGGCTATCACAGATACGCAGTATTTT	CASSPQGGAITDTQYF
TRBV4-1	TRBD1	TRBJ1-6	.	TGCGCCAGCAGCCCGCAGACAGGGCGTCATTCACCCCTCCACTTT	CASSPQTGRHSPLHF
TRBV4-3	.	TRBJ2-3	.	TGCGCCAGCAGCCAAGGGGGGGTAGGAACAGATACGCAGTATTTT	CASSQGGVGTDTQYF